The sample holds one count of the clone carrying this T cell receptor (beta chain). Its antigen is as yet unknown. Profiled with immunoSEQ multiplex PCR; TCRdb holds only in-frame clones, not every one. The table has around 990,000 clones, roughly 80% seen once. This record belongs to a study of shared clonotypes between healthy human individuals. Study overall: Three CD4 naive, three CD4 memory, two CD8 naive and one CD8 memory plate were used per donor. Study results and limitations: Clonotype sharing among donors likely depends on sequencing depth.

CDR3 length equals 14 residues. Germline CDR1 is SGHTA and CDR2 is FQGNSA. V lost 3 bases to trimming and J lost 8 bases, with 13 bases between them. Nashville, Tennessee was home to all donors, who were Caucasian adults. Splitting of CD4+ cells produced CD45RA+ naive and CD45RA-negative memory subsets. The chain employs TRBV7-2 and TRBJ1-4, with no clear D. Sequenced material: memory CD4+ T cells from PBMCs. Subset reported: CD45RA-negative fraction. The TCR sequence derives from a young man in good health. Some clones in this sample may be carry-over from other donors' samples. CDR3 coding DNA: TGTGCCAGCAGCTTTAGGTCATCGGAGGAAAAACTGTTTTTT. Translated: CASSFRSSEEKLFF.